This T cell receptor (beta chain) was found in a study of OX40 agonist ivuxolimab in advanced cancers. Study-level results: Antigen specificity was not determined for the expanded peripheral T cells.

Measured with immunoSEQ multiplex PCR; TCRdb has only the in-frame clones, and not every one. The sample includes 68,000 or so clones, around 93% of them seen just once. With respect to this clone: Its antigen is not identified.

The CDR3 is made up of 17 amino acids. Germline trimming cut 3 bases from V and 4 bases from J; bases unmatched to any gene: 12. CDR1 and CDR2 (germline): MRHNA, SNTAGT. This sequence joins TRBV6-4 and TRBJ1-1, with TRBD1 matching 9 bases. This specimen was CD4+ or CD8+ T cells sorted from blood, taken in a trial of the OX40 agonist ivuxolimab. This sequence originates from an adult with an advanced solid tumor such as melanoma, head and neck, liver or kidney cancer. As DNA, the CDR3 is TGTGCCAGCAGTGATAAAATGGAACAGGGGGCGCGCACTGAAGCTTTCTTT. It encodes CASSDKMEQGARTEAFF.